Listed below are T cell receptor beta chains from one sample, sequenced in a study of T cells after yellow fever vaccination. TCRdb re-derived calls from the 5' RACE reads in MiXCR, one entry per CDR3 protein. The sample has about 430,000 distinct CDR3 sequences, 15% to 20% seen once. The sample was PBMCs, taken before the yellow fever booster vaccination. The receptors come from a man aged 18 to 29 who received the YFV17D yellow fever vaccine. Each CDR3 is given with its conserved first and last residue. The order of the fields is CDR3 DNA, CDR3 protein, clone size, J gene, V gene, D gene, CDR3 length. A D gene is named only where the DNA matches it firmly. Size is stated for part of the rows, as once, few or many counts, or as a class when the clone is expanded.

TGCGCCAGCGGGCTTGGGGACGCCTCGCTTAATGAGCAGTTCTTC CASGLGDASLNEQFF - TRBJ2-1 TRBV5-1 - 15
TGCAGTGCTAGGAGGGGGGAGGAAAAACTGTTTTTT CSARRGEEKLFF - TRBJ1-4 TRBV20-1 - 12
TGCGCCAGCAGCCAAGATTCCGGGTATAGCACAGATACGCAGTATTTT CASSQDSGYSTDTQYF few TRBJ2-3 TRBV4-3 - 16
TGCGCCAGCAGCCCGTCAGGGCCTCAGCCCCAGCATTTT CASSPSGPQPQHF many TRBJ1-5 TRBV5-1 - 13
TGTGCCAGCAGCTTAGAAACGGGCCTCCTAGGGGATACGCAGTATTTT CASSLETGLLGDTQYF - TRBJ2-3 TRBV11-2 - 16
TGCGCCAGCAGGTTCGGGCAGAACACCGGGGAGCTGTTTTTT CASRFGQNTGELFF - TRBJ2-2 TRBV5-1 - 14
TGCGCCAGCAGCCGATCCCTGGGACTAGCGGGGGTCCAAGATACGCAGTATTTT CASSRSLGLAGVQDTQYF few TRBJ2-3 TRBV5-1 TRBD2 18
TGTGCCAGCAGCTTAGATATTCCAGGGTACTACGAGCAGTACTTC CASSLDIPGYYEQYF - TRBJ2-7 TRBV11-2 - 15
TGTGCCAGCAGCGTAGGTCAGGGGGGAACCAATGAGCAGTTCTTC CASSVGQGGTNEQFF - TRBJ2-1 TRBV9 - 15
TGTGCCAGCCACCCGGGGGATAGGGAGACCCAGTACTTC CASHPGDRETQYF - TRBJ2-5 TRBV12-3/TRBV12-4 - 13
TGTGCCAGCAGCTCTGACACCGGGGGAGTACTGTTTTTT CASSSDTGGVLFF few TRBJ1-4 TRBV12-3/TRBV12-4 - 13
TGCGCCAGCAGTGTCATTGGGGGCGATGGCTACACCTTC CASSVIGGDGYTF few TRBJ1-2 TRBV5-1 - 13
TGCGCCAGCAGCGCCCGACAGGGCTCTGAAGCTTTCTTT CASSARQGSEAFF - TRBJ1-1 TRBV4-3 TRBD1 13
TGCGCCACCTCCCCCTCCGGGGGTATGAACACTGAAGCTTTCTTT CATSPSGGMNTEAFF many TRBJ1-1 TRBV5-1 - 15
TGTGCCAGCAACCGAAATTGGGGGAATGAGCAGTTCTTC CASNRNWGNEQFF - TRBJ2-1 TRBV9 - 13